The present T cell receptor (beta chain) was sequenced within a study of early T cells in non-severe SARS-CoV-2 infection. The germline V gene has CDR1 SEHNR and CDR2 FQNEAQ (reference sequence). The CDR3 is 15 amino acids. After removal of 5 bases from V and 4 bases from J, the junction contained 9 bases not matched to a gene. TCRdb ran MiXCR on the 5' RACE reads and lists one entry per CDR3 protein. The repertoire consists of more than 45,000 distinct CDR3 sequences, with less than 15% occurring once and the leading ten covering 9.5% to 13%. The table lists this clonotype with many counts. The receptor was derived from an adult who was a healthcare worker with PCR-confirmed SARS-CoV-2 infection or an uninfected control (not recorded which). Input material: whole blood. The rearrangement uses TRBV7-9 and TRBJ2-5, with 8 bases identical to TRBD1. CDR3 region: CASSAQGALGETQYF. The CDR3 nucleotides read TGTGCCAGCAGCGCCCAGGGGGCCCTGGGAGAGACCCAGTACTTC.